Shown below are 28 T cell receptor beta chains from a single sample sequenced in a study of blood T cell repertoires in COVID-19. Sequenced by immunoSEQ multiplex PCR; TCRdb stores in-frame clones only, minus some. In the table there are 250,000 or so clones, nearly 85% of which are singletons. Sequenced material: peripheral blood. The source is a human donor in a cohort sampled during active COVID-19.

The chain recombines TRBV27 with TRBJ1-6; 7 bases match TRBD1. CDR1 MNHEY and CDR2 SMNVEV come from the germline V gene (reference sequence). V lost 5 bases, J lost 4 bases, and 5 bases stayed unmatched. The CDR3 sequence is 15 residues long. As DNA, the CDR3 is TGTGCCAGCAGTGCCGAGGGACAGTATAATTCACCCCTCCACTTT. This translates into CASSAEGQYNSPLHF.

This clone has only a few counts. The CDR3 nucleotides read TGTGCCAGCAGCGTGGGACTAGCTAAGGCCGGGGAGCTGTTTTTT. The encoded protein is CASSVGLAKAGELFF. The genes are TRBV9 and TRBJ2-2, with 9 positions matching TRBD2. J was trimmed by 6 bases and V by 2 bases; bases with no gene match: 5. The CDR3 spans 15 residues. CDR1 and CDR2 from the germline V gene are SGDLS and YYNGEE.

The chain carries TRBV14 and TRBJ2-7, with 9 positions matching TRBD1. The CDR3 totals 15 residues. The ends lost 3 bases at V and 4 bases at J; junction bases unmatched: 7. CDR1 and CDR2 (germline): SGHDN, FVKESK. The CDR3 here is CASSQNPGQGYEQYF. The CDR3 nucleotides are TGTGCCAGCAGCCAGAATCCGGGACAGGGATACGAGCAGTACTTC.

V is TRBV27 and J is TRBJ2-7; TRBD2 matches at 7 bases. With 3 bases clipped from V and 0 bases from J, the junction kept 5 bases outside the gene matches. The CDR3 has 15 residues. CDR1 is MNHEY, CDR2 SMNVEV, per germline (reference sequence). CDR3 sequence (DNA): TGTGCCAGCAGTTTTCAGCTAGCGGCCTCCTACGAGCAGTACTTC. Translated, it gives CASSFQLAASYEQYF.

The gene calls are TRBV5-1 and TRBJ2-5, with 12 bases that match TRBD1. The V and J ends lost 4 bases and 4 bases, in that order; junction bases with no gene match: 8. There are 16 residues in the CDR3. Germline V gives CDR1 SGHRS, CDR2 YFSETQ. The CDR3 DNA reads as TGCGCCAGCAGCCGGGGGACAGGGGGCCGCGGAGAGACCCAGTACTTC. It encodes CASSRGTGGRGETQYF.

V is TRBV11-3 and J is TRBJ2-5, with D perhaps matching TRBD1 (6 bases). Trimming shortened V by 5 bases and J by 5 bases, and 9 bases separated the two germline ends. Germline CDR1 and CDR2: SGHNT and YENEEA. The CDR3 spans 12 residues. The CDR3 spells CASSQGSETQYF. DNA of the CDR3: TGTGCCAGCAGCCAGGGGTCGGAGACCCAGTACTTC. The whole variable domain, filled in from reference TRBV11-3 and TRBJ2-5, reads EAGVVQSPRYKIIEKKQPVAFWCNPISGHNTLYWYLQNLGQGPELLIRYENEEAVDDSQLPKDRFSAERLKGVDSTLKIQPAELGDSAVYLCASSQGSETQYFGPGTRLLVL.

The chain has TRBV5-6 and TRBJ1-2; maybe TRBD1 (5 bases). The CDR3 has 13 amino acids. Germline V gene lookup returns CDR1 SGHDT and CDR2 YYEEEE. Trimming took off 3 bases at V and 4 bases at J, with 10 bases between the two ends. The CDR3 DNA reads as TGTGCCAGCAGCTCGACAGTGGCCTATGGCTACACCTTC. This sequence encodes CASSSTVAYGYTF.

The chain uses TRBV3-1 (or the pseudogene TRBV3-2) and TRBJ2-1; 10 nucleotides line up with TRBD1. After removal of 3 bases from V and 7 bases from J, the junction contained 9 bases not matched to a gene. CDR3 size: 16 residues. In germline, CDR1 is LGHDT, CDR2 YNNKEL (reference sequence). The CDR3 DNA reads as TGTGCCAGCAGCCAGGGACAGGGGCCCCCGAAGAATGAGCAGTTCTTC. It specifies CASSQGQGPPKNEQFF.

The V gene is TRBV15, the J gene TRBJ1-1; D gene ambiguous. This CDR3 is built from 15 residues. Trimming stripped 5 bases from V and 1 base from J, with 14 bases between. CDR1 and CDR2 from the germline V gene are LNHNV and YYDKDF (reference sequence). Here the CDR3 DNA reads TGTGCCACCAGCGCGCTCGGACTTGGGAACACTGAAGCTTTCTTT. Translated: CATSALGLGNTEAFF. Combining the CDR3 with reference TRBV15 and TRBJ1-1 gives the whole variable domain DAMVIQNPRYQVTQFGKPVTLSCSQTLNHNVMYWYQQKSSQAPKLLFHYYDKDFNNEADTPDNFQSRRPNTSFCFLDIRSPGLGDTAMYLCATSALGLGNTEAFFGQGTRLTVV.

V usage is TRBV2 and J usage is TRBJ1-2; a possible D gene is TRBD1 (6 bases). V lost 1 base and J 7 bases, leaving 13 bases between the germline ends. The germline CDR1 and CDR2 sequences are SNHLY and FYNNEI. The CDR3 length is 14 residues. The CDR3 protein is CASSEVSGGSGYTF. The CDR3 coding sequence is TGTGCCAGCAGTGAAGTCTCGGGGGGCTCTGGCTACACCTTC.

V usage is TRBV28 and J usage is TRBJ2-7, with D tentatively TRBD1 (5 bases). Trimming stripped 4 bases from V and 3 bases from J, with 16 bases between. The CDR3 totals 15 residues. Germline CDR1 reads MDHEN; CDR2 reads SYDVKM. CDR3 residues: CASSSMKGMNYEQYF. In nucleotides, the CDR3 is TGTGCCAGCAGTTCAATGAAGGGGATGAACTACGAGCAGTACTTC.

The rearrangement joins TRBV19 to TRBJ2-2, with D tentatively TRBD1 (5 bases). CDR1 LNHDA and CDR2 SQIVND come from the germline V gene (reference sequence). The CDR3 runs to 15 residues. V dropped 6 bases and J dropped 6 bases, with 17 bases sitting between them. CDR3 DNA: TGTGCCAGTAGCCCCGGCCAGGGTGGGTCCGGGGAGCTGTTTTTT. It translates to CASSPGQGGSGELFF. Drawing the rest from reference TRBV19 and TRBJ2-2, the complete variable domain is DGGITQSPKYLFRKEGQNVTLSCEQNLNHDAMYWYRQDPGQGLRLIYYSQIVNDFQKGDIAEGYSVSREKKESFPLTVTSAQKNPTAFYLCASSPGQGGSGELFFGEGSRLTVL.

V usage is TRBV27 and J usage is TRBJ2-7; TRBD1 agrees at 9 bases. This CDR3 spans 15 amino acids. Germline V CDR1 and CDR2: MNHEY, SMNVEV (reference sequence). Germline trimming cut 6 bases from V and 5 bases from J; bases unmatched to any gene: 11. In DNA form, the CDR3 reads TGTGCCAGCAGCCCCCTGACAGGGGGATTCGACGAGCAGTACTTC. Protein sequence: CASSPLTGGFDEQYF.

The chain has TRBV6-5 and TRBJ1-5, with D perhaps TRBD1 (5 bases). Between the trimmed V and J ends, which lost 8 bases and 0 bases, there was a span of 11 bases. From germline, CDR1 is MNHEY and CDR2 SVGAGI. CDR3 length equals 14 residues. The CDR3 coding sequence is TGTGCCAGCGTAGGGGTAAATAGCAATCAGCCCCAGCATTTT. The encoded protein is CASVGVNSNQPQHF.

The chain couples TRBV6-6 to TRBJ2-1; 7 positions agree with TRBD2. Trimming removed 2 bases from V and 5 bases from J; junction bases left unmatched: 9. Per germline, CDR1 MNHNY and CDR2 SVGAGI (reference sequence). The CDR3 totals 16 residues. CDR3 loop: CASSYLVGGGNNEQFF. The CDR3 region has the DNA TGTGCCAGCAGTTACCTCGTGGGGGGAGGGAACAATGAGCAGTTCTTC.

The chain joins TRBV11-1 to TRBJ1-2; 11 bases are shared with TRBD1. V lost 5 bases, J lost 8 bases, and 7 bases stayed unmatched. The CDR3 runs to 14 residues. CDR1 SGHAT and CDR2 FQDESV come from the germline V gene (reference sequence). CDR3 sequence reads: CASSPRTGGRGYTF. CDR3 coding DNA: TGTGCCAGCAGCCCACGGACAGGGGGCCGGGGCTACACCTTC.

The CDR3 spells CASSEPPGQGAREQYF. CDR3 in DNA: TGTGCCAGCAGTGAACCCCCGGGACAGGGGGCGAGGGAGCAGTACTTC. The V gene is TRBV6-1, the J gene TRBJ2-7, with 12 positions matching TRBD1. Germline trimming cut 2 bases from V and 7 bases from J; bases unmatched to any gene: 9. CDR3 length equals 16 residues. Germline V gene data show CDR1 as MNHNS and CDR2 as SASEGT.

This clone came up once. CDR3 loop: CASSRGNLNSPLHF. DNA of the CDR3: TGTGCCAGCAGTCGCGGGAATCTGAATTCACCCCTCCACTTT. This rearrangement joins TRBV28 to TRBJ1-6; D not resolved. CDR3 length equals 14 residues. The V end was cut by 5 bases, the J end by 7 bases, with 12 bases between. Germline assignment: CDR1 MDHEN and CDR2 SYDVKM.

The J gene is TRBJ2-7, the V gene TRBV11-2; the match to TRBD2 covers 7 bases. Germline assignment: CDR1 SGHAT and CDR2 FQNNGV. The length of the CDR3 is 17 residues. Unmatched junction bases numbered 11, after V lost 2 bases and J lost 1 base. The CDR3 region is CASSLISGGLGSYEQYF. DNA for the CDR3: TGTGCCAGCAGCTTAATCTCGGGAGGACTCGGATCCTACGAGCAGTACTTC.

CDR3 sequence: CSASQETQYF. For the CDR3, the DNA is TGCAGCGCTAGCCAAGAGACCCAGTACTTC. The V and J genes are TRBV29-1 and TRBJ2-5; D gene unclear. V gave up 7 bases and J gave up 1 base, with 4 bases separating them. The CDR3 has 10 amino acids. The germline V gene encodes CDR1 SQVTM and CDR2 ANQGSEA.

The chain uses TRBV9 and TRBJ1-5; 7 bases are shared with TRBD1. From germline, CDR1 is SGDLS and CDR2 YYNGEE. The trim removed 3 bases at V and 4 bases at J, leaving 7 bases unmatched. The CDR3 is made up of 15 amino acids. CDR3 coding DNA: TGTGCCAGCAGCGCGGGACAGTCCCCTAATCAGCCCCAGCATTTT. Residues: CASSAGQSPNQPQHF.

The genes are TRBV7-2 and TRBJ1-1; no reliable D call. The CDR3 is 14 amino acids. V lost 1 base to trimming and J lost 2 bases, with 8 bases between them. Looked up from germline, CDR1 is SGHTA and CDR2 is FQGNSA. The CDR3 DNA reads TGTGCCAGCAGCTTAGACCCAGTTAACACTGAAGCTTTCTTT. It specifies CASSLDPVNTEAFF.

This clone was seen a handful of times. The rearrangement joins TRBV7-2 to TRBJ2-7, with 7 bases fitting TRBD1. CDR1 is SGHTA, CDR2 FQGNSA, per germline. The V and J ends lost 2 bases and 5 bases, in that order; junction bases with no gene match: 3. This CDR3 comprises 13 residues. The CDR3 loop reads CASSLRGQDEQYF. The CDR3 DNA sequence: TGTGCCAGCAGCTTAAGGGGGCAGGACGAGCAGTACTTC.

CDR3 bases: TGTGCCAGCACAAACGGAGAAGGGGACACTGAAGCTTTCTTT. The encoded protein is CASTNGEGDTEAFF. This chain uses TRBV9 with TRBJ1-1; TRBD1 is a possible D gene (5 bases). The V end lost 6 bases, the J end lost 3 bases, and 15 bases lay between the germline ends. CDR1 and CDR2 (germline): SGDLS, YYNGEE. The CDR3 contains 14 residues.

The sample holds one count of this clone. The V and J genes are TRBV28 and TRBJ1-5; D possibly corresponds to TRBD1 (6 bases). The germline V gene encodes CDR1 MDHEN and CDR2 SYDVKM. V was pared by 5 bases and J by 4 bases, with 15 bases between. The CDR3 covers 15 residues. The CDR3 protein is CASSRTGPLNQPQHF. The CDR3, as DNA: TGTGCCAGCAGTCGAACAGGGCCCCTAAATCAGCCCCAGCATTTT.

This chain connects TRBV5-1 to TRBJ1-4; no clear D. The CDR3 totals 13 residues. CDR1 and CDR2 from the germline V gene are SGHRS and YFSETQ. Deletions cut 0 bases from V and 5 bases from J, with 5 bases between. CDR3: CASSLDMNEKLFF. As DNA, the CDR3 is TGCGCCAGCAGCTTGGACATGAATGAAAAACTGTTTTTT.

The rearrangement joins TRBV27 to TRBJ2-2; 8 nucleotides line up with TRBD1. The germline V gene has CDR1 MNHEY and CDR2 SMNVEV (reference sequence). The V gene end was trimmed by 5 bases and the J gene end by 8 bases; junction bases not matched to a gene: 7. The CDR3 has 14 residues. The CDR3 reads CASSPGQGRGELFF. The DNA for the CDR3 is TGTGCCAGCAGTCCCGGACAGGGAAGAGGGGAGCTGTTTTTT.

The sample holds a few counts of this clone. The rearrangement joins TRBV11-2 to TRBJ1-5; 7 bases are a match to TRBD1. V trimming: 5 bases; J trimming: 6 bases; junction bases outside the gene matches: 4. Germline V gene data show CDR1 as SGHAT and CDR2 as FQNNGV. CDR3 length: 13 amino acids. In DNA, the CDR3 is TGTGCCAGCAGCGGTGGGGACAGTCAGCCCCAGCATTTT. The encoded protein is CASSGGDSQPQHF.